This T cell receptor beta chain was captured in a study of Ad26.COV2.S vaccination and SARS-CoV-2 variants. Study context: This donor came from the COV1001 trial of Ad26.COV2.S. Study conclusions and caveats: The study found higher spike-specific TCR breadth in vaccine than placebo recipients. Vaccine and placebo recipients had comparable breadth of non-spike TCRs.

The CDR3 loop spans 14 amino acids. Germline CDR1 SEHNR, CDR2 FQNEAQ (reference sequence). Trimming removed 5 bases from V and 5 bases from J; junction bases left unmatched: 7. Treatment: 15 to 20 received Ad26.COV2.S at low or high dose, single or two shots; several received placebo; per-sample allocation not given. The investigators took samples on day 63 after the first vaccine or placebo injection. Using immunoSEQ multiplex PCR, the repertoire was profiled, and TCRdb retains in-frame clones only, with some absent. The table shows some 480,000 clones, with around nine tenths occurring only once. Worth noting for this clone: As yet, its antigen is unknown.

The source of this sequence is a person aged 18-60 years who received the Ad26.COV2.S COVID-19 vaccine or a placebo. Sequenced material: peripheral blood, taken in a trial of Ad26.COV2.S vaccine versus placebo. The gene calls are TRBV7-9 and TRBJ2-7, with 9 bases lining up with TRBD1. The CDR3 loop is CASSRGQGGDEQYF. CDR3 nucleotides: TGTGCCAGCAGCCGGGGACAGGGTGGGGACGAGCAGTACTTC.